The rows below give T cell receptor beta chains drawn from one sample of a study of blood T cell repertoires in COVID-19. Here immunoSEQ multiplex PCR was the method, and the copy in TCRdb shows in-frame clones only, minus some. The profile shows approximately 89,000 clones, around 90% of them singletons. Sequencing was carried out using peripheral blood. These receptors all come from a man aged 65 to 79 with acute or convalescent COVID-19. CDR3s include the opening cysteine and the closing phenylalanine or tryptophan. The D gene is left open where the match is weak. Clone size appears in some rows only: once, few, many, or a class for an expanded clone.

clone_size,v_call,j_call,d_call,cdr3_length,cdr3_nt,cdr3_aa
NA,TRBV7-2,TRBJ1-4,TRBD1,15,TGTGCCAGCAGCTTAGCCAGGGGGGCGGATGAAAAACTGTTTTTT,CASSLARGADEKLFF
NA,TRBV19,TRBJ2-1,NA,15,TGTGCCAGTAGTATACCGCGGGACAGTAAAATTGGGCAGTTCTTC,CASSIPRDSKIGQFF
NA,TRBV7-9,TRBJ1-3,TRBD1,14,TGTGCCAGCAGCCGTGGAGGGGGCCGAAACACCATATATTTT,CASSRGGGRNTIYF
NA,TRBV11-3,TRBJ2-1,NA,14,TGTGCCAGCAGCTTAGGGGTGGGCGACAATGAGCAGTTCTTC,CASSLGVGDNEQFF
NA,TRBV6-5,TRBJ2-5,TRBD2,16,TGTGCCAGCAGTTACTCCCGGACTAGCATCCAAGAGACCCAGTACTTC,CASSYSRTSIQETQYF
NA,TRBV11-2,TRBJ2-7,TRBD1,15,TGTGCCAGCAGCCCGGGGACAGGGTCACCCTACGAGCAGTACTTC,CASSPGTGSPYEQYF
few,TRBV4-1,TRBJ1-1,NA,16,TGCGCCAGCAGCCAAGGCGGGGCCCCGGGATGGACTGAAGCTTTCTTT,CASSQGGAPGWTEAFF
NA,TRBV6-4,TRBJ1-2,TRBD1,14,TGTGCCAGCAGCCCGGACAGGGGCAACTATGGCTACACCTTC,CASSPDRGNYGYTF
NA,TRBV9,TRBJ1-2,NA,14,TGTGCCAGCAGCCCTCTTGGGGGCCCCTATGGCTACACCTTC,CASSPLGGPYGYTF
NA,TRBV21-1,TRBJ1-1,NA,17,TGTGCCAGCAGCAAAATCCGGATAGACAGCGAGAACACTGAAGCTTTCTTT,CASSKIRIDSENTEAFF
NA,TRBV19,TRBJ2-3,NA,15,TGTGCCAGTAGTATAGAGGCTAGTCGGGCAGATACGCAGTATTTT,CASSIEASRADTQYF
NA,TRBV7-6,TRBJ2-5,TRBD2,15,TGTGCCAGCAGCCCCACGCCTAGCGGGGGAGAGACCCAGTACTTC,CASSPTPSGGETQYF
NA,TRBV27,TRBJ2-7,NA,15,TGTGCCAGCAGTCGAAGGGGGGGGCTGAACTACGAGCAGTACTTC,CASSRRGGLNYEQYF
few,TRBV2,TRBJ2-1,TRBD2,15,TGTGCCAGCAGTGATCACGGGGGGGCTACTGCTGAGCAGTTCTTC,CASSDHGGATAEQFF
few,TRBV19,TRBJ1-1,NA,15,TGTGCCAGTAGTATGTATTCCGGGGGAGCCACTGAAGCTTTCTTT,CASSMYSGGATEAFF
NA,TRBV19,TRBJ2-7,NA,14,TGTGCCAGTAGTAGCCAGGGTAGGGCCTACGAGCAGTACTTC,CASSSQGRAYEQYF
NA,TRBV9,TRBJ1-2,TRBD1,14,TGTGCCAGCAGCGTCGGACAGGGTGGTGGTGGCTACACCTTC,CASSVGQGGGGYTF
NA,TRBV6-5,TRBJ1-1,TRBD1,15,TGTGCCAGCCGGGACAGGGGGGCTAAAGACACTGAAGCTTTCTTT,CASRDRGAKDTEAFF
few,TRBV2,TRBJ2-7,TRBD1,15,TGTGCCAGCAGTGAGACCCCGGGACAGTTCCTTAAGCAGTACTTC,CASSETPGQFLKQYF
NA,TRBV5-1,TRBJ1-2,NA,14,TGCGCCAGCAATGCGGGACCTCCTAACTATGGCTACACCTTC,CASNAGPPNYGYTF